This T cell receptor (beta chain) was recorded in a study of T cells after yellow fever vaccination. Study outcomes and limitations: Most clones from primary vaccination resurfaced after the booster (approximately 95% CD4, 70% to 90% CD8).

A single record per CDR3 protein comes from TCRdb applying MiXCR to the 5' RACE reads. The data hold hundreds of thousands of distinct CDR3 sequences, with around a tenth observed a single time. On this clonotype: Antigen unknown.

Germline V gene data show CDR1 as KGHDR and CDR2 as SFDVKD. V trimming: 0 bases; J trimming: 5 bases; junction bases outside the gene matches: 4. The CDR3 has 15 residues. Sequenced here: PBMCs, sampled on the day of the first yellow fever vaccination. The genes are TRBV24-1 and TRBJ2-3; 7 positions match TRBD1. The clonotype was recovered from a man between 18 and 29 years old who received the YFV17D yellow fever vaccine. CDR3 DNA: TGTGCCACCAGTGATTTGAGGGACAGTCAAGATACGCAGTATTTT. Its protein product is CATSDLRDSQDTQYF.